The source of this T cell receptor (beta chain) is a study of PD-L1 blockade in urothelial cancer. Study at large: Atezolizumab 1,200 mg was given intravenously every 3 weeks, starting 2014. Male patients with bladder-origin urothelial cancer numbered about nine tenths of the roughly 29.

Repertoires were generated with immunoSEQ multiplex PCR, while TCRdb's copy carries only in-frame clones and drops some. Of tens of thousands of clones in the sample, roughly 80% were seen once. After removal of 0 bases from V and 1 base from J, the junction contained 7 bases not matched to a gene. The CDR3 is 18 residues long. In germline, CDR1 is SGHRS, CDR2 YFSETQ. Metastatic or locally advanced urothelial carcinoma was present in the patients. J is TRBJ2-6 and V is TRBV5-1; 7 nucleotides agree with TRBD2. Sequenced material: PBMCs, taken around atezolizumab (anti-PD-L1) treatment. This receptor was obtained from a man aged 65-85 years with urothelial cancer. CDR3 nucleotides: TGCGCCAGCAGCTTGGTGGGAGGGGCCGAGTCTGGGGCCAACGTCCTGACTTTC. Translation: CASSLVGGAESGANVLTF.